The clone carrying this T cell receptor beta chain was picked up a small number of times. Construction of the TCRbeta library involved unique molecular identifiers. Each CDR3 protein is one row after TCRdb ran MiXCR on the PCR reads. The sample lists about 370,000 distinct CDR3 sequences, just over 20% occurring once. CDR1 is SGHRS, CDR2 YFSETQ, per germline. Trimming removed 10 bases at V and 2 bases at J, with 16 bases between. The CDR3 length is 14 residues. This specimen belongs to a study of T-cell reconstitution after alpha-beta-depleted transplantation in children. This sequence originates from a human donor who donated a stem cell graft to a child with acute myeloid leukemia. The rearrangement links TRBV5-1 to TRBJ2-1, with a tentative D call TRBD1 (6 bases). Sequenced material: PBMCs from the stem cell graft donor, taken from the stem cell graft. The CDR3 DNA follows: TGCGCCTGCGACCGAGGGGGAACCTACAATGAGCAGTTCTTC. Protein product: CACDRGGTYNEQFF.